One sample yielded the 27 T cell receptor beta chains listed below, sequenced in a study of post-analysis software for immune sequencing data (dated by TCRdb to the mid-2010s). Study-wide findings and limitations: Patients showed significantly higher frequencies than controls for roughly 5 TRBV segments, among them TRBV5-6, TRBV5-1 and TRBV20-1.

No cognate antigen is known for these TCRs. Library prep was done by PCR. TCRdb shows the sequencer as Illumina HiSeq 2500. To reduce PCR and sequencing biases, unique molecular identifiers were built into the TCR beta cDNA libraries. The raw public reads went through TCRdb reprocessing: fastp at Q25, MiXCR clone calling, in-frame beta chains kept. CDR3 protein duplicates are merged, each entry listing the most common genes and DNA. The sample has more than 350,000 distinct CDR3 sequences on record, about 39% of them singletons. Under 9% of the sample belongs to the ten largest clones. The sequencing input was blood. The receptors stem from a girl under 10 years old with multiple sclerosis.

The chain employs TRBV20-1 and TRBJ1-2; TRBD1 matches 8 bases. Germline trimming cut 0 bases from V and 4 bases from J; bases unmatched to any gene: 7. This CDR3 spans 15 amino acids. The V gene's germline CDR1 is DFQATT and CDR2 SNEGSKA (reference sequence). CDR3 nucleotide sequence: TGCAGTGCTAGAGATAGGGACAGGAGAATCTATGGCTACACCTTC. It codes for CSARDRDRRIYGYTF.

This chain connects TRBV6-6 to TRBJ2-1; D is unclear. The CDR3 loop spans 13 amino acids. CDR1 is MNHNY, CDR2 SVGAGI, per germline (reference sequence). Between the trimmed V and J ends, which lost 2 bases and 15 bases, there was a span of 17 bases. The CDR3: CASSYKSSLVTFF. CDR3 sequence (DNA): TGTGCCAGCAGTTACAAATCATCCCTAGTAACGTTCTTC.

This chain connects TRBV12-3 or TRBV12-4 to TRBJ1-5, with D possibly being TRBD1 (6 bases). This CDR3 contains 15 residues. The germline V and J ends were trimmed by 5 bases and 0 bases, with 11 bases remaining between them. The CDR3 region is CASSLTGSSNQPQHF. As DNA, the CDR3 is TGTGCCAGCAGTCTCACAGGGAGTAGCAATCAGCCCCAGCATTTT.

The rearrangement joins TRBV20-1 to TRBJ1-5; 10 nucleotides match TRBD1. The CDR3 runs 14 residues. Germline CDR1 DFQATT, CDR2 SNEGSKA (reference sequence). J gave up 6 bases and V 3 bases, and 5 bases lay outside the gene matches. CDR3 protein: CSARGQGLSQPQHF. The CDR3 coding sequence is TGCAGTGCTAGGGGACAGGGGTTGAGTCAGCCCCAGCATTTT.

The table lists this clonotype with a count of one. V gene TRBV7-2 combines with J gene TRBJ2-4, with 9 bases lining up with TRBD2. The CDR3 loop spans 18 amino acids. CDR1 and CDR2 from the germline V gene are SGHTA and FQGNSA. After removal of 1 base from V and 0 bases from J, the junction contained 7 bases not matched to a gene. The CDR3 nucleotides read TGTGCCAGCAGCTTAGTTACGAATAGCGGGAGAGCCAAAAACATTCAGTACTTC. Protein sequence: CASSLVTNSGRAKNIQYF.

This clonotype was seen more than once but under ten times. The chain joins TRBV2 to TRBJ1-2, with 7 positions matching TRBD1. Germline V gene sequence: CDR1 SNHLY, CDR2 FYNNEI. Trimming at V came to 6 bases and at J to 4 bases, leaving 11 bases not matched to a gene. The CDR3 loop spans 15 amino acids. The CDR3 nucleotides read TGTGCCAGCAGCCTGCAGGGGGGCGAAGGCTATGGCTACACCTTC. Its protein product is CASSLQGGEGYGYTF. Full variable domain (missing parts from reference TRBV2 and TRBJ1-2): EPEVTQTPSHQVTQMGQEVILRCVPISNHLYFYWYRQILGQKVEFLVSFYNNEISEKSEIFDDQFSVERPDGSNFTLKIRSTKLEDSAMYFCASSLQGGEGYGYTFGSGTRLTVV.

The chain combines TRBV12-3 or TRBV12-4 with TRBJ1-5, with D perhaps matching TRBD1 (5 bases). The V gene lost 6 bases and the J gene lost 9 bases, with 21 bases spanning the gap. CDR3 length: 15 residues. The CDR3 here is CASSGPQALNGPQHF. As DNA, the CDR3 is TGTGCCAGCAGCGGTCCACAGGCTCTAAATGGGCCCCAGCATTTT.

The chain carries TRBV6-5 and TRBJ2-3; 10 bases line up with TRBD1. V gave up 2 bases and J gave up 0 bases; unmatched junction bases: 5. The CDR3 is 17 residues long. The germline gives CDR1 MNHEY, CDR2 SVGAGI. The CDR3 loop reads CASSYVGTGASTDTQYF. CDR3 nucleotide sequence: TGTGCCAGCAGTTACGTCGGGACAGGGGCTAGCACAGATACGCAGTATTTT.

The chain couples TRBV24-1 to TRBJ1-1; 8 bases match TRBD1. The CDR3 loop spans 15 amino acids. V lost 5 bases and J lost 6; bases outside the gene matches: 10. Germline lookup yields CDR1 KGHDR and CDR2 SFDVKD. The CDR3: CATSGGNRGRAEAFF. Written as DNA, the CDR3 is TGTGCCACCAGTGGAGGAAACAGGGGGAGGGCTGAAGCTTTCTTT.

This clonotype was picked up a small number of times. This sequence joins TRBV7-2 and TRBJ1-1; TRBD1 is a possible D gene (5 bases). CDR3 length: 15 amino acids. In germline, CDR1 is SGHTA, CDR2 FQGNSA. V lost 0 bases and J 1 base, leaving 9 bases between the germline ends. Here the CDR3 reads CASSLAGGGNTEAFF. The CDR3 DNA reads TGTGCCAGCAGCTTAGCGGGCGGGGGGAACACTGAAGCTTTCTTT.

This chain connects TRBV11-1 to TRBJ1-1; the match to TRBD1 covers 7 bases. CDR3 length: 14 residues. Germline loops: CDR1 SGHAT, CDR2 FQDESV (reference sequence). The V gene end was trimmed by 3 bases and the J gene end by 4 bases; junction bases not matched to a gene: 5. CDR3 sequence reads: CASSFTGDGTEAFF. CDR3 in DNA: TGTGCCAGCAGCTTCACAGGGGATGGCACTGAAGCTTTCTTT. Filled out from reference TRBV11-1 and TRBJ1-1, the complete variable domain reads EAEVAQSPRYKITEKSQAVAFWCDPISGHATLYWYRQILGQGPELLVQFQDESVVDDSQLPKDRFSAERLKGVDSTLKIQPAELGDSAMYLCASSFTGDGTEAFFGQGTRLTVV.

The gene calls are TRBV20-1 and TRBJ2-1, with D unclear. Germline V gives CDR1 DFQATT, CDR2 SNEGSKA (reference sequence). The CDR3 consists of 11 residues. Trimming stripped 3 bases from V and 9 bases from J, with 9 bases between. The CDR3 sequence is CSASLRLEQFF. In nucleotides, the CDR3 is TGCAGTGCTAGCTTGCGACTTGAGCAGTTCTTC.

J is TRBJ1-5 and V is TRBV28; no reliable D call. The CDR3 is 17 amino acids. V gave up 4 bases and J gave up 6 bases, with 22 bases separating them. Germline CDR1 is MDHEN and CDR2 is SYDVKM. The CDR3 sequence: CASSSRGGAQYFQPQHF. CDR3 sequence (DNA): TGTGCCAGCAGTTCTCGGGGAGGTGCACAATACTTTCAGCCCCAGCATTTT.

The chain employs TRBV12-3 or TRBV12-4 and TRBJ2-4; D unclear. This CDR3 is 15 amino acids long. Trimming pared 3 bases from V and 7 bases from J, leaving 16 bases between. This CDR3 is CASSFGGPPGNIQYF. Here the CDR3 DNA reads TGTGCCAGCAGTTTTGGTGGGCCGCCCGGCAACATTCAGTACTTC.

This chain links TRBV7-2 with TRBJ1-1, with unresolved D. Germline V gene sequence: CDR1 SGHTA, CDR2 FQGNSA. This CDR3 region has 15 residues. V was clipped by 2 bases and J by 1 base, with 11 bases between them. CDR3 amino acids: CASSLSPAANTEAFF. The CDR3 nucleotides are TGTGCCAGCAGCTTATCCCCCGCAGCGAACACTGAAGCTTTCTTT.

This chain links TRBV7-3 with TRBJ2-2; the D gene could be TRBD1 or TRBD2 (5 bases each). This CDR3 has 14 amino acids. Germline-derived CDR1 and CDR2 are SGHTA and FQGTGA. Trimming shortened V by 8 bases and J by 6 bases, and 16 bases separated the two germline ends. CDR3 in amino acids: CASSKARGSGELFF. The CDR3 DNA is TGTGCCAGCTCTAAGGCCCGGGGCTCCGGGGAGCTGTTTTTT. Full variable domain (rest looked up from reference TRBV7-3 and TRBJ2-2): GAGVSQTPSNKVTEKGKYVELRCDPISGHTALYWYRQSLGQGPEFLIYFQGTGAADDSGLPNDRFFAVRPEGSVSTLKIQRTERGDSAVYLCASSKARGSGELFFGEGSRLTVL.

In this sample, this clonotype turned up a few times. This sequence may be a read error, since a much larger clone differs from it by one base. This chain uses TRBV7-9 with TRBJ2-4; perhaps TRBD1 as D (5 bases). The DNA matches TRBJ2-7 better at its end, which makes the J call doubtful. From germline, CDR1 is SEHNR and CDR2 FQNEAQ (reference sequence). CDR3 length: 12 residues. DNA for the CDR3: TGTGCCAGCAGCTTACAGGGCGACGAGCAGTACTTC. Amino acids: CASSLQGDEQYF.

Turning to this clonotype: One end of the junction varies from germline; a read error may be responsible. V gene TRBV6-4 combines with J gene TRBJ2-3; tentatively, D is TRBD2 (7 bases). Germline values: CDR1 MRHNA, CDR2 SNTAGT. This CDR3 contains 15 residues. The CDR3 is CASKEGGHRTDMQYF. CDR3 coding DNA: TGTGCCAGCAAAGAGGGGGGGCATCGCACAGATATGCAGTATTTT.

The chain is built from TRBV7-9 and TRBJ1-5; 12 bases agree with TRBD1. The J segment lost 0 bases and the V segment lost 4 bases, leaving 7 bases of the junction unmatched. Germline CDR1 SEHNR, CDR2 FQNEAQ (reference sequence). The CDR3 length is 18 residues. In DNA form, the CDR3 reads TGTGCCAGCAGCTCCGGGACAGGGGGCTCCCCTAGCAATCAGCCCCAGCATTTT. Amino acids: CASSSGTGGSPSNQPQHF.

The CDR3 sequence: CASSLASVAYNEQFF. The CDR3 DNA reads TGTGCCAGCAGCTTAGCTAGCGTAGCCTACAATGAGCAGTTCTTC. V gene TRBV7-9 combines with J gene TRBJ2-1, with D possibly being TRBD2 (5 bases). In germline, CDR1 is SEHNR, CDR2 FQNEAQ (reference sequence). The CDR3 sequence is 15 residues long. The ends were cut back, 0 bases at V and 2 bases at J, with 8 bases in the middle.

This clonotype turned up a few times. This chain joins TRBV7-9 and TRBJ2-7; weak D call: TRBD2 (5 bases). There are 14 residues in the CDR3. Germline assignment: CDR1 SEHNR and CDR2 FQNEAQ (reference sequence). Trimming stripped 2 bases from V and 0 bases from J, with 8 bases between. The CDR3 sequence: CASSLPEDSYEQYF. CDR3 sequence (DNA): TGTGCCAGCAGCTTACCGGAGGACTCCTACGAGCAGTACTTC.

This clonotype was seen a few times. The chain has TRBV6-5 and TRBJ2-7, with TRBD1 matching over 9 bases. V lost 3 bases to trimming and J lost 4 bases; unmatched junction nucleotides: 4. In germline, CDR1 is MNHEY, CDR2 SVGAGI. The CDR3 length is 14 residues. The CDR3: CASSYRTGAYEQYF. CDR3 DNA sequence: TGTGCCAGCAGTTATCGGACAGGGGCGTACGAGCAGTACTTC.

This clonotype has just a few counts. V gene TRBV20-1 combines with J gene TRBJ2-1; 9 bases are a match to TRBD1. V shed 0 bases, J shed 4 bases, and the junction held 4 bases outside the gene matches. CDR1 and CDR2 (germline): DFQATT, SNEGSKA (reference sequence). The CDR3 length is 15 residues. The chain's CDR3 is CSARDLGQGYNEQFF. Here the CDR3 DNA reads TGCAGTGCTAGAGATCTCGGACAGGGGTACAATGAGCAGTTCTTC.

The CDR3: CASSLTSGVNNEQFF. In DNA form, the CDR3 reads TGTGCCAGCAGCCTTACTAGCGGGGTGAACAATGAGCAGTTCTTC. The chain recombines TRBV7-2 with TRBJ2-1; TRBD2 aligns across 10 bases. The J segment lost 5 bases and the V segment lost 5 bases, leaving 6 bases of the junction unmatched. Germline V gene lookup returns CDR1 SGHTA and CDR2 FQGNSA. The CDR3 spans 15 residues.

V usage is TRBV5-1 and J usage is TRBJ2-7; D ambiguous. The CDR3 has 15 residues. V lost 2 bases and J lost 7, with 19 bases in between. In germline, CDR1 is SGHRS, CDR2 YFSETQ. The CDR3 nucleotides read TGCGCCAGCAGCTTCTCGCAGAGCTCCTACAATGAGCAGTACTTC. Amino acids: CASSFSQSSYNEQYF.

This clonotype was seen more than once but under ten times. The rearrangement links TRBV6-6 to TRBJ1-4; D ambiguous. The CDR3 totals 11 residues. Between the trimmed V and J ends, which lost 2 bases and 8 bases, there was a span of 3 bases. CDR1 is MNHNY and CDR2 is SVGAGI in the germline V gene (reference sequence). The CDR3 bases are TGTGCCAGCAGTTACAGAGAAAAACTGTTTTTT. Translation gives CASSYREKLFF.

The CDR3, as DNA: TGTGCCAGCAGCGTAGCTACAAGCGGGAGGGAGGGAGAGACCCAGTACTTC. This codes for CASSVATSGREGETQYF. The chain carries TRBV9 and TRBJ2-5; 10 bases are a match to TRBD2. The CDR3 covers 17 residues. The V gene's germline CDR1 is SGDLS and CDR2 YYNGEE. With V trimmed by 0 bases and J by 4 bases, 9 bases remained unmatched. Complete variable domain (other parts from reference TRBV9 and TRBJ2-5): DSGVTQTPKHLITATGQRVTLRCSPRSGDLSVYWYQQSLDQGLQFLIQYYNGEERAKGNILERFSAQQFPDLHSELNLSSLELGDSALYFCASSVATSGREGETQYFGPGTRLLVL.